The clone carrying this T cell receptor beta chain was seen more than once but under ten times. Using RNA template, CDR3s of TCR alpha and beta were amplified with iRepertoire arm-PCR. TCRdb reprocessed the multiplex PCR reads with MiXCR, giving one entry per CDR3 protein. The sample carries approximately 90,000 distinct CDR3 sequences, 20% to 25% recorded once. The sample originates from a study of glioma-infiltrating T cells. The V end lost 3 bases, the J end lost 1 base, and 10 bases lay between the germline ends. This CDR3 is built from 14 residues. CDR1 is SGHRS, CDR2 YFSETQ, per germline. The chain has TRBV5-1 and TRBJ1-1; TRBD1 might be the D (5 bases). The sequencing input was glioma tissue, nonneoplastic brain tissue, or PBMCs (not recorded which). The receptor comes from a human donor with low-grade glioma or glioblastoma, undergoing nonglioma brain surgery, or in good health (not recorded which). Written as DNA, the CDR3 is TGCGCCAGCAGCTACTCGACAGCGAACACTGAAGCTTTCTTT. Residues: CASSYSTANTEAFF.